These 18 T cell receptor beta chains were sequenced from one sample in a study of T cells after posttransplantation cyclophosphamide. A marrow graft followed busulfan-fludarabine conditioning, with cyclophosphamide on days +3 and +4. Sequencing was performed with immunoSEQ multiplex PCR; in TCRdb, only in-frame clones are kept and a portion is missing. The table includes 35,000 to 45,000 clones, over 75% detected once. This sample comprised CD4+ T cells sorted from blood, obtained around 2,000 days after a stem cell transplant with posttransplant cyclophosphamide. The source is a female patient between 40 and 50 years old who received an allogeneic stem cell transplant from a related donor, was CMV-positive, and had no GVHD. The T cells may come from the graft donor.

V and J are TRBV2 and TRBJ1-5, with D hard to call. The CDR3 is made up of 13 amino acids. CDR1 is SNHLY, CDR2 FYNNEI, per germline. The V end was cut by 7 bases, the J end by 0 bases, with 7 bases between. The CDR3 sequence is CASTRYSNQPQHF. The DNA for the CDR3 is TGTGCCAGCACCAGGTATAGCAATCAGCCCCAGCATTTT.

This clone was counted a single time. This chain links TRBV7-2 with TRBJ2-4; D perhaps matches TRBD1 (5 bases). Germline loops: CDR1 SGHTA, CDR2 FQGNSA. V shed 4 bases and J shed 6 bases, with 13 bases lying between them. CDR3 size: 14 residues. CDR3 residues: CASSSPRQLNIQYF. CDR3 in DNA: TGTGCCAGCAGCTCCCCCCGACAGCTAAACATTCAGTACTTC. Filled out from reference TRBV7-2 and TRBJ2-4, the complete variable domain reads GAGVSQSPSNKVTEKGKDVELRCDPISGHTALYWYRQSLGQGLEFLIYFQGNSAPDKSGLPSDRFSAERTGGSVSTLTIQRTQQEDSAVYLCASSSPRQLNIQYFGAGTRLSVL.

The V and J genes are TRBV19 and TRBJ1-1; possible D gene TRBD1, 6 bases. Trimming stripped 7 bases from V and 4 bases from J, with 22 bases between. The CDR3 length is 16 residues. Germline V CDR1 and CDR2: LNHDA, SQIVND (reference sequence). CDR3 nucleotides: TGTGCCAGTACCAGCGGGGGGGCTGGCCGGGGCACTGAAGCTTTCTTT. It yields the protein CASTSGGAGRGTEAFF.

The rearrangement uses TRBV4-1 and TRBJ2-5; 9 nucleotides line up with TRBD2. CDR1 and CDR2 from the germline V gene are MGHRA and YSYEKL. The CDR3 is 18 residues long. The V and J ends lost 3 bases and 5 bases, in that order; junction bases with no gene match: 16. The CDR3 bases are TGCGCCAGCAGCCACTCTCATCGAGCGGGGGGCCCCCGGGAGACCCAGTACTTC. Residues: CASSHSHRAGGPRETQYF.

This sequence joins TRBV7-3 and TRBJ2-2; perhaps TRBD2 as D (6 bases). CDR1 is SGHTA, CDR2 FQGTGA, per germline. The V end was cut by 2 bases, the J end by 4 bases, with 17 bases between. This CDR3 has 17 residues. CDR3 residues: CASSLSSFGGGTGELFF. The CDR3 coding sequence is TGTGCCAGCAGCTTATCTAGCTTCGGGGGTGGCACCGGGGAGCTGTTTTTT.

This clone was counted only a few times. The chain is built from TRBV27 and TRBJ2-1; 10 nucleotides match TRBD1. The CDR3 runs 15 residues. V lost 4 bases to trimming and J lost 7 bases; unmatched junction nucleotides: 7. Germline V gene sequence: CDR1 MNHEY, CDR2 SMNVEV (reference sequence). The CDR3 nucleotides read TGTGCCAGCAGTTATTACGGGACAGGGGTGAATGAGCAGTTCTTC. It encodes CASSYYGTGVNEQFF.

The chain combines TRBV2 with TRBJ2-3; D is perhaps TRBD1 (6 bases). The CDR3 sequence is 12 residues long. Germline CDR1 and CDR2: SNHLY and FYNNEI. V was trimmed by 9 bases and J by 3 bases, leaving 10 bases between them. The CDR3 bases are TGTGCCAGTGACAGGCGGACAGATACGCAGTATTTT. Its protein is CASDRRTDTQYF. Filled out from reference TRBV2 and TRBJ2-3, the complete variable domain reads EPEVTQTPSHQVTQMGQEVILRCVPISNHLYFYWYRQILGQKVEFLVSFYNNEISEKSEIFDDQFSVERPDGSNFTLKIRSTKLEDSAMYFCASDRRTDTQYFGPGTRLTVL.

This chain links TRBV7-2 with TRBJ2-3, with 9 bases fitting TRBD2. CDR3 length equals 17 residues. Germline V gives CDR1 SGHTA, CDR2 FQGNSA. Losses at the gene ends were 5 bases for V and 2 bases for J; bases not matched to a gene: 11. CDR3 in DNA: TGTGCCAGCAGCAGAGAAGCGGGGGGACGAGACACAGATACGCAGTATTTT. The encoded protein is CASSREAGGRDTDTQYF.

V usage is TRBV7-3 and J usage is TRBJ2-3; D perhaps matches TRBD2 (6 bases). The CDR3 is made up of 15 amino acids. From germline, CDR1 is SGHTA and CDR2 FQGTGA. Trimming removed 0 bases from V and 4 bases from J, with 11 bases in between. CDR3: CASSLTEGRADTQYF. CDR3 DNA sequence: TGTGCCAGCAGCTTAACGGAGGGTAGGGCAGATACGCAGTATTTT.

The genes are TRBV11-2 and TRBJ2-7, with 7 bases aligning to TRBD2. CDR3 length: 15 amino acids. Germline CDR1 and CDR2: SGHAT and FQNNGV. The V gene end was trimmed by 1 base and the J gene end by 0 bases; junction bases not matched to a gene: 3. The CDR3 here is CASSLVLAASYEQYF. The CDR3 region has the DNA TGTGCCAGCAGCTTAGTGCTAGCGGCCTCCTACGAGCAGTACTTC.

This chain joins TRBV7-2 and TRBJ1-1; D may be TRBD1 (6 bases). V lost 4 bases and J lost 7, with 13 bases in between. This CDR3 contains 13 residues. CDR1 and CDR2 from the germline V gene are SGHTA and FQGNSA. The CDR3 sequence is CASSSRDTVEAFF. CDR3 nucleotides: TGTGCCAGCAGCTCCCGGGACACGGTTGAAGCTTTCTTT.

The CDR3 reads CASTGTGGGETQYF. In nucleotides, the CDR3 is TGTGCCAGCACTGGGACAGGGGGAGGGGAGACCCAGTACTTC. The chain employs TRBV6-1 and TRBJ2-5; TRBD1 aligns across 11 bases. The CDR3 has 14 amino acids. Losses at the gene ends were 7 bases for V and 5 bases for J; bases not matched to a gene: 6. Germline V gene data show CDR1 as MNHNS and CDR2 as SASEGT.

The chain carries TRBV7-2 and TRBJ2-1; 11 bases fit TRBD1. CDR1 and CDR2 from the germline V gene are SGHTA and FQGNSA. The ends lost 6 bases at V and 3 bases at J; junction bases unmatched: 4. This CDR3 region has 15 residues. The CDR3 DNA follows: TGTGCCAGCAGTTGGACAGGGGGCAGCTACAATGAGCAGTTCTTC. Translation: CASSWTGGSYNEQFF.

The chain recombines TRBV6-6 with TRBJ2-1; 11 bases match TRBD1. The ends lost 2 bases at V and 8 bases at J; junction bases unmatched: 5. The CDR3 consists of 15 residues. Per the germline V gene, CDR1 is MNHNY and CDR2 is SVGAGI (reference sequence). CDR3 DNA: TGTGCCAGCAGTTACCGGACAGGGGGCATGTATGAGCAGTTCTTC. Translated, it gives CASSYRTGGMYEQFF.

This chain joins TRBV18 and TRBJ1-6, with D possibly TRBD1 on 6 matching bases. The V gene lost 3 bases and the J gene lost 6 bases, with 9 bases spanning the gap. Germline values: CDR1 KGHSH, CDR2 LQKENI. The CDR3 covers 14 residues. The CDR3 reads CASSPGTPNSPLHF. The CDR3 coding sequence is TGTGCCAGCTCACCTGGGACACCTAATTCACCCCTCCACTTT. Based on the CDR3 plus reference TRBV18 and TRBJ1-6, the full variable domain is NAGVMQNPRHLVRRRGQEARLRCSPMKGHSHVYWYRQLPEEGLKFMVYLQKENIIDESGMPKERFSAEFPKEGPSILRIQQVVRGDSAAYFCASSPGTPNSPLHFGNGTRLTVT.

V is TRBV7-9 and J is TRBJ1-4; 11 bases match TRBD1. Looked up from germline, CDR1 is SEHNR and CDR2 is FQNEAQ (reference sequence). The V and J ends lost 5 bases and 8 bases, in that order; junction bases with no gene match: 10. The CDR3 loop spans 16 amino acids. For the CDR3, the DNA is TGTGCCAGCAGCACAGGACAGGGGGCGATAGGGGAAAAACTGTTTTTT. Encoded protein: CASSTGQGAIGEKLFF.

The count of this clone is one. CDR3 DNA sequence: TGTGCCAGCAGTCCCCCGTCCTACGAGCAGTACTTC. It specifies CASSPPSYEQYF. The chain recombines TRBV2 with TRBJ2-7, with unresolved D. Trimming pared 5 bases from V and 1 base from J, leaving 6 bases between. The CDR3 has 12 amino acids. Per germline, CDR1 SNHLY and CDR2 FYNNEI.

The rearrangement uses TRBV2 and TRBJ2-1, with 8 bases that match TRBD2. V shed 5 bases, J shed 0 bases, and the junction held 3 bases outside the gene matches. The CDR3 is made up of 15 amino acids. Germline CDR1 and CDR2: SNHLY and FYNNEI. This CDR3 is CASSLAGSSYNEQFF. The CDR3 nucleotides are TGTGCCAGCAGTTTAGCGGGGAGCTCCTACAATGAGCAGTTCTTC.